The 21 T cell receptor beta chains in this list originate from one sample, sequenced in a study of T-cell reconstitution after alpha-beta-depleted transplantation in children. Unique molecular identifiers were incorporated during preparation of the TCRbeta library. TCRdb ran MiXCR on the PCR reads and lists one entry per CDR3 protein. The data show about 540,000 distinct CDR3 sequences, about 17% seen once. This material consisted of PBMCs from the stem cell graft donor, taken from the stem cell graft. Receptor source: a human donor who donated a stem cell graft to a child with acute lymphoblastic leukemia.

This clonotype was seen a few times. The chain has TRBV3-1 and TRBJ2-7; D unresolved. This CDR3 spans 19 amino acids. Germline V lookup: CDR1 LGHDT, CDR2 YNNKEL (reference sequence). Trimming removed 0 bases from V and 2 bases from J, with 23 bases in between. CDR3 nucleotides: TGTGCCAGCAGCCAAGATCTTTTGTTCGGCCCAACTACCCCCTACGAGCAGTACTTC. It codes for CASSQDLLFGPTTPYEQYF.

This clonotype was observed a single time. This chain links TRBV27 with TRBJ2-7, with a possible D match to TRBD2 (5 bases). CDR1 and CDR2 (germline): MNHEY, SMNVEV (reference sequence). This CDR3 is 15 amino acids long. Between the trimmed V and J ends, which lost 0 bases and 1 base, there was a span of 10 bases. As DNA, the CDR3 is TGTGCCAGCAGTTTATCGAGGGCAGAGTCCTACGAGCAGTACTTC. Protein product: CASSLSRAESYEQYF.

This clonotype was counted ten times or more. The gene calls are TRBV5-1 and TRBJ2-6; D call uncertain. Per the germline V gene, CDR1 is SGHRS and CDR2 is YFSETQ. The CDR3 totals 16 residues. Between the trimmed V and J ends, which lost 1 base and 4 bases, there was a span of 12 bases. The CDR3 is CASSLFGDGGANVLTF. CDR3 in DNA: TGCGCCAGCAGCTTGTTCGGAGATGGGGGGGCCAACGTCCTGACTTTC.

Of note for this clonotype: One end of the junction varies from germline; a read error may be responsible. The V gene is TRBV15, the J gene TRBJ2-1; perhaps D is TRBD1 or TRBD2 (6 bases each). Germline CDR1 and CDR2: LNHNV and YYDKDF (reference sequence). CDR3 length: 21 residues. CDR3 nucleotide sequence: TGTGCCAGCAGCACGGGACAAGGGAGGAAGGCGCGGGACTTCGGCGACAATGAGCAGTTCTTC. Translating it yields CASSTGQGRKARDFGDNEQFF.

The CDR3 nucleotides are TGTGCCAGCAGTTTGACTCTGGAACGGTATTTT. Its translation is CASSLTLERYF. This chain uses TRBV12-3 or TRBV12-4 with TRBJ2-3; D call uncertain. This CDR3 comprises 11 residues. V gave up 3 bases and J gave up 14 bases, with 12 bases separating them.

This clonotype appeared a few times. The rearrangement uses TRBV7-9 and TRBJ2-7; D remains ambiguous. The CDR3 extends over 13 amino acids. Germline CDR1 reads SEHNR; CDR2 reads FQNEAQ (reference sequence). V was pared by 4 bases and J by 9 bases, with 16 bases between. CDR3 bases: TGTGCCAGCAGCTCCGAGGCACAGCTGGGGCAGTACTTC. It codes for CASSSEAQLGQYF.

This clonotype has just a few counts. This chain links TRBV27 with TRBJ1-1; 8 bases are shared with TRBD1. The trim removed 5 bases at V and 3 bases at J, leaving 5 bases unmatched. This CDR3 spans 14 amino acids. Germline V gene lookup returns CDR1 MNHEY and CDR2 SMNVEV (reference sequence). CDR3 coding DNA: TGTGCCAGCAGTACACAGGGGGTGTACACTGAAGCTTTCTTT. Protein product: CASSTQGVYTEAFF.

A few counts support this clonotype. The chain carries TRBV10-3 and TRBJ2-7; no reliable D call. Trimming removed 3 bases at V and 2 bases at J, with 5 bases between. This CDR3 region has 12 residues. Per the germline V gene, CDR1 is ENHRY and CDR2 is SYGVKD. In DNA, the CDR3 is TGTGCCATCAGTGAAGGTCCCTACGAGCAGTACTTC. The encoded protein is CAISEGPYEQYF.

The table lists this clonotype with a few counts. The chain carries TRBV11-2 and TRBJ2-7; 8 bases align to TRBD1. Germline-derived CDR1 and CDR2 are SGHAT and FQNNGV. The CDR3 runs to 16 residues. V gave up 5 bases and J gave up 2 bases; unmatched junction bases: 11. CDR3 sequence: CASSRTTGTGTYEQYF. The CDR3 DNA sequence: TGTGCCAGCAGCCGTACCACCGGGACAGGAACCTACGAGCAGTACTTC. Full variable domain (remainder filled in from reference TRBV11-2 and TRBJ2-7): EAGVAQSPRYKIIEKRQSVAFWCNPISGHATLYWYQQILGQGPKLLIQFQNNGVVDDSQLPKDRFSAERLKGVDSTLKIQPAKLEDSAVYLCASSRTTGTGTYEQYFGPGTRLTVT.

Many counts were recorded for this clonotype. The rearrangement links TRBV2 to TRBJ2-7, with D perhaps matching TRBD2 (5 bases). CDR1 SNHLY and CDR2 FYNNEI come from the germline V gene. The CDR3 loop spans 14 amino acids. V was trimmed by 4 bases and J by 1 base, leaving 11 bases between them. CDR3 protein: CASSGFRGSYEQYF. CDR3 bases: TGTGCCAGCAGTGGATTCCGGGGTTCCTACGAGCAGTACTTC. The whole variable domain, filled in from reference TRBV2 and TRBJ2-7, reads EPEVTQTPSHQVTQMGQEVILRCVPISNHLYFYWYRQILGQKVEFLVSFYNNEISEKSEIFDDQFSVERPDGSNFTLKIRSTKLEDSAMYFCASSGFRGSYEQYFGPGTRLTVT.

This clonotype was counted between two and nine times. V gene TRBV5-1 combines with J gene TRBJ2-4; possible D gene TRBD1, 6 bases. Germline assignment: CDR1 SGHRS and CDR2 YFSETQ. This CDR3 is built from 14 residues. V lost 1 base to trimming and J lost 8 bases, with 13 bases between them. The CDR3 is CASSLMGATDIQYF. In DNA, the CDR3 is TGCGCCAGCAGCTTGATGGGGGCAACCGACATTCAGTACTTC. Supplemented by reference TRBV5-1 and TRBJ2-4, the full variable domain reads KAGVTQTPRYLIKTRGQQVTLSCSPISGHRSVSWYQQTPGQGLQFLFEYFSETQRNKGNFPGRFSGRQFSNSRSEMNVSTLELGDSALYLCASSLMGATDIQYFGAGTRLSVL.

This clonotype was seen only a few times. V and J are TRBV7-9 and TRBJ2-3, with D possibly being TRBD2 (6 bases). The CDR3 has 15 amino acids. With 5 bases removed from V and 2 bases from J, the gap between germline ends came to 14 bases. Germline V gives CDR1 SEHNR, CDR2 FQNEAQ (reference sequence). The CDR3 region has the DNA TGTGCCAGCAGCCGGGAGCCCTCTGTCACAGATACGCAGTATTTT. Translating gives CASSREPSVTDTQYF.

This chain joins TRBV5-1 and TRBJ2-1, with D unclear. The ends were cut back, 2 bases at V and 3 bases at J, with 12 bases in the middle. The germline V gene has CDR1 SGHRS and CDR2 YFSETQ. The CDR3 contains 15 residues. In nucleotides, the CDR3 is TGCGCCAGCAGCTTTAAGCCCAGCAGCTACAATGAGCAGTTCTTC. Translated: CASSFKPSSYNEQFF.

The V and J genes are TRBV29-1 and TRBJ1-2; TRBD1 matches 7 bases. V lost 7 bases, J lost 5 bases, and 19 bases stayed unmatched. CDR3 size: 16 residues. Looked up from germline, CDR1 is SQVTM and CDR2 is ANQGSEA. The CDR3 region has the DNA TGCAGCGCAGAGAGCAGGGGGGATACCTTGCCTTATGGCTACACCTTC. Its protein is CSAESRGDTLPYGYTF.

The rearrangement joins TRBV20-1 to TRBJ2-1; a possible D gene is TRBD2 (5 bases). Per the germline V gene, CDR1 is DFQATT and CDR2 is SNEGSKA (reference sequence). V gave up 5 bases and J gave up 2 bases, with 13 bases separating them. The CDR3 contains 14 residues. The CDR3, as DNA: TGCAGTGCTTCCCGGGATCTCACCTACAATGAGCAGTTCTTC. Its protein is CSASRDLTYNEQFF.

This clonotype was counted only a few times. The V call is TRBV5-1, the J call TRBJ2-7, with D uncertain. The CDR3 sequence is 14 residues long. V shed 5 bases and J shed 1 base, with 13 bases lying between them. Germline loops: CDR1 SGHRS, CDR2 YFSETQ. This CDR3 reads CASSPIGWSYEQYF. The CDR3, as DNA: TGCGCCAGCAGTCCTATAGGCTGGTCCTACGAGCAGTACTTC.

This clonotype was recorded a few times. V and J are TRBV7-8 and TRBJ2-1; D possibly matches TRBD1 or TRBD2 (5 bases each). This CDR3 spans 13 amino acids. V lost 6 bases to trimming and J lost 5 bases, with 11 bases between them. CDR1 and CDR2 (germline): SGHVS, FQNEAQ. The CDR3 DNA reads as TGTGCCAGCAGGCTGGGACCCAACAATGAGCAGTTCTTC. It encodes CASRLGPNNEQFF.

The gene calls are TRBV19 and TRBJ2-7, with a tentative D call TRBD1 (6 bases). Germline-derived CDR1 and CDR2 are LNHDA and SQIVND (reference sequence). Trimming took off 3 bases at V and 1 base at J, with 13 bases between the two ends. CDR3 length equals 15 residues. The CDR3 sequence is CASSIGQGTSYEQYF. CDR3 in DNA: TGTGCCAGTAGTATCGGGCAGGGGACATCCTACGAGCAGTACTTC.

Many counts were recorded for this clonotype. The J gene is TRBJ1-2, the V gene TRBV29-1; 7 nucleotides line up with TRBD1. This CDR3 has 11 amino acids. Germline V gene data show CDR1 as SQVTM and CDR2 as ANQGSEA. J was trimmed by 5 bases and V by 7 bases; bases with no gene match: 4. CDR3 sequence (DNA): TGCAGCGCGACGACAGGGTATGGCTACACCTTC. It is translated as CSATTGYGYTF.

Many counts were recorded for this clonotype. This chain connects TRBV10-3 to TRBJ2-7; possibly TRBD2 for D (5 bases). The CDR3 is 14 amino acids. The V and J ends lost 11 bases and 0 bases respectively, with 17 bases between them. In germline, CDR1 is ENHRY, CDR2 SYGVKD. The CDR3 here is CALRSGVSSYEQYF. CDR3 nucleotides: TGTGCCCTTAGGAGCGGAGTTAGCTCCTACGAGCAGTACTTC.

CDR3 nucleotide sequence: TGTGCCAGCAGTGTCGTCAATCAGCCCCAGCATTTT. Translation: CASSVVNQPQHF. The V gene is TRBV2, the J gene TRBJ1-5; D is undetermined. The length of the CDR3 is 12 residues. Trimming stripped 4 bases from V and 3 bases from J, with 4 bases between. CDR1 and CDR2 (germline): SNHLY, FYNNEI.